This entry lists 27 T cell receptor beta chains sequenced from one sample in a study of T-cell memory formation after mild COVID-19. MiXCR was run by TCRdb on the 5' RACE reads, yielding one entry per CDR3 protein. The data show around 200,000 distinct CDR3 sequences, with about a fifth seen just once and 23% held by the top ten. Material for sequencing was PBMCs or a T cell subset sorted from them (not recorded which). The source of these receptors is an adult woman who had mild COVID-19 (a few samples of this study predate the infection). Cell type and time point are not known.

This clonotype has a handful of counts. This chain links TRBV12-3 or TRBV12-4 with TRBJ1-5, with no clear D. The CDR3 consists of 12 residues. The V end lost 4 bases, the J end lost 11 bases, and 12 bases lay between the germline ends. The CDR3, as DNA: TGTGCCAGCAGTTCTCCATGGGAGGCCCAGCATTTT. Amino acid sequence: CASSSPWEAQHF.

This clonotype has only a few counts. This chain uses TRBV7-9 with TRBJ2-7; 8 nucleotides line up with TRBD2. Losses at the gene ends were 5 bases for V and 0 bases for J; bases not matched to a gene: 6. Per the germline V gene, CDR1 is SEHNR and CDR2 is FQNEAQ (reference sequence). The CDR3 runs 15 residues. The CDR3 spells CASSPSGTSSYEQYF. CDR3 coding DNA: TGTGCCAGCAGCCCTTCCGGGACTAGCTCCTACGAGCAGTACTTC.

The rearrangement uses TRBV6-5 and TRBJ2-3, with 11 bases that match TRBD2. This CDR3 region has 15 residues. The germline V gene encodes CDR1 MNHEY and CDR2 SVGAGI. V trimming: 6 bases; J trimming: 4 bases; junction bases outside the gene matches: 6. As DNA, the CDR3 is TGTGCCAGCAGGAATAGCGGGAGGGCCGCAGATACGCAGTATTTT. Residues: CASRNSGRAADTQYF.

In its sample, this clonotype was seen a few times. At one end, the junction sequence differs from germline, possibly due to a read error. CDR3 nucleotide sequence: TGTGCTAGCAGCTTAGGGACTAGCGAATACGAGCAGTACTTC. This gives the protein CASSLGTSEYEQYF. The rearrangement links TRBV7-7 to TRBJ2-7, with 10 bases matching TRBD2. The CDR3 is 14 residues long. Germline CDR1 and CDR2: SSHAT and FNYEAQ (reference sequence).

This rearrangement joins TRBV7-9 to TRBJ2-5; TRBD1 or TRBD2 may be the D gene (6 bases each). CDR1 is SEHNR and CDR2 is FQNEAQ in the germline V gene (reference sequence). The CDR3 consists of 14 residues. V shed 5 bases and J shed 1 base, with 11 bases lying between them. CDR3: CASSPEGGQETQYF. In DNA, the CDR3 is TGTGCCAGCAGCCCCGAGGGGGGCCAAGAGACCCAGTACTTC. The entire variable domain, with the rest obtained from reference TRBV7-9 and TRBJ2-5, is as follows: DTGVSQNPRHKITKRGQNVTFRCDPISEHNRLYWYRQTLGQGPEFLTYFQNEAQLEKSRLLSDRFSAERPKGSFSTLEIQRTEQGDSAMYLCASSPEGGQETQYFGPGTRLLVL.

This clonotype was seen a few times. CDR3 amino acids: CASGRPSGPSSYEQYF. The CDR3, as DNA: TGTGCCAGCGGGCGCCCGTCGGGGCCAAGCTCCTACGAGCAGTACTTC. V gene TRBV6-2 or TRBV6-3 combines with J gene TRBJ2-7; either TRBD1 or TRBD2 may fit D (5 bases each). Trimming removed 8 bases from V and 0 bases from J, with 20 bases in between. From germline, CDR1 is MNHEY and CDR2 SVGEGT. The CDR3 consists of 16 residues.

This clonotype was seen a handful of times. The gene calls are TRBV6-5 and TRBJ2-1; D gene uncertain. CDR3 length: 13 amino acids. V shed 6 bases and J shed 6 bases, with 12 bases lying between them. The germline V gene encodes CDR1 MNHEY and CDR2 SVGAGI. The CDR3 DNA reads TGTGCCAGCAGCCCTGGACCCCCCAATGAGCAGTTCTTC. Protein sequence: CASSPGPPNEQFF.

This clonotype was seen a few times. V gene TRBV25-1 combines with J gene TRBJ2-7; 7 positions agree with TRBD1. The CDR3 sequence is 13 residues long. Germline-derived CDR1 and CDR2 are MGHDK and SYGVNS. Germline trimming cut 3 bases from V and 2 bases from J; bases unmatched to any gene: 1. CDR3 bases: TGTGCCAGCAGTGACGACAGGGCCTACGAGCAGTACTTC. It yields the protein CASSDDRAYEQYF.

The rearrangement uses TRBV20-1 and TRBJ1-2, with 7 positions matching TRBD1. V lost 5 bases, J lost 1 base, and 4 bases stayed unmatched. Per the germline V gene, CDR1 is DFQATT and CDR2 is SNEGSKA (reference sequence). The CDR3 has 13 amino acids. The DNA for the CDR3 is TGCAGTGCTTCCGACAGGGATAACTATGGCTACACCTTC. Its protein is CSASDRDNYGYTF.

The chain couples TRBV4-3 to TRBJ2-7; 9 positions match TRBD1. Germline CDR1 reads LGHNA; CDR2 reads YSLEER. The ends lost 6 bases at V and 6 bases at J; junction bases unmatched: 6. The CDR3 totals 13 residues. CDR3 sequence: CASSRDREGEQYF. The CDR3 DNA follows: TGCGCCAGCAGTCGGGACAGGGAAGGCGAGCAGTACTTC.

This chain joins TRBV4-2 and TRBJ1-4, with a weak D call TRBD1 (6 bases). V gave up 3 bases and J gave up 4 bases, with 12 bases separating them. CDR3 size: 15 residues. The germline V gene encodes CDR1 LGHNA and CDR2 YNFKEQ. The chain's CDR3 is CASSQFGQINEKLFF. The CDR3 nucleotides are TGTGCCAGCAGCCAGTTCGGACAGATTAATGAAAAACTGTTTTTT.

V gene TRBV6-5 combines with J gene TRBJ2-1; tentatively, D is TRBD2 (6 bases). This CDR3 contains 19 residues. Trimming removed 0 bases from V and 0 bases from J, with 18 bases in between. The V gene's germline CDR1 is MNHEY and CDR2 SVGAGI. CDR3 amino acids: CASSYSLADPLSSYNEQFF. The CDR3 bases are TGTGCCAGCAGTTACTCGTTAGCGGACCCTTTAAGCTCCTACAATGAGCAGTTCTTC.

The CDR3: CASSLVASYNEQFF. The CDR3 DNA reads TGTGCCAGCAGCTTAGTGGCAAGCTACAATGAGCAGTTCTTC. V and J are TRBV7-9 and TRBJ2-1; no clear D. The ends were cut back, 1 base at V and 3 bases at J, with 7 bases in the middle. This CDR3 contains 14 residues. From germline, CDR1 is SEHNR and CDR2 FQNEAQ (reference sequence). Full variable domain (outside the CDR3, taken from reference TRBV7-9 and TRBJ2-1): DTGVSQNPRHKITKRGQNVTFRCDPISEHNRLYWYRQTLGQGPEFLTYFQNEAQLEKSRLLSDRFSAERPKGSFSTLEIQRTEQGDSAMYLCASSLVASYNEQFFGPGTRLTVL.

This chain connects TRBV19 to TRBJ2-1, with TRBD1 as a possible D gene (5 bases). The V and J ends lost 3 bases and 8 bases respectively, with 11 bases between them. The CDR3 runs to 13 residues. The germline CDR1 and CDR2 sequences are LNHDA and SQIVND (reference sequence). DNA of the CDR3: TGTGCCAGTAGTATGTTTAGGGGCCATGAGCAGTTCTTC. Translating gives CASSMFRGHEQFF.

The chain couples TRBV5-1 to TRBJ1-1; D may be TRBD1 (5 bases). CDR3 length: 15 residues. The germline V and J ends were trimmed by 4 bases and 4 bases, with 17 bases remaining between them. Germline V gives CDR1 SGHRS, CDR2 YFSETQ. This CDR3 reads CASSASSGGRTEAFF. CDR3 in DNA: TGCGCCAGCAGCGCATCGTCGGGGGGTCGCACTGAAGCTTTCTTT.

The CDR3 loop is CASSACVGQCNQPQHF. The CDR3, as DNA: TGTGCCAGCAGCGCCTGCGTGGGACAGTGTAATCAGCCCCAGCATTTT. The rearrangement joins TRBV7-8 to TRBJ1-5; the match to TRBD1 covers 7 bases. The CDR3 runs to 16 residues. The germline V gene encodes CDR1 SGHVS and CDR2 FQNEAQ. The V gene end was trimmed by 5 bases and the J gene end by 4 bases; junction bases not matched to a gene: 11.

The V and J genes are TRBV29-1 and TRBJ2-1; TRBD1 or TRBD2 may be the D gene (5 bases each). The V gene lost 1 base and the J gene lost 0 bases, with 13 bases spanning the gap. From germline, CDR1 is SQVTM and CDR2 ANQGSEA. CDR3 size: 16 residues. CDR3 DNA: TGCAGCGTTGAAGTCGTGGGACCGAGCTCCTACAATGAGCAGTTCTTC. It specifies CSVEVVGPSSYNEQFF.

This clonotype was counted many times. V is TRBV29-1 and J is TRBJ2-1, with TRBD2 matching over 15 bases. The V segment lost 6 bases and the J segment 8 bases; nucleotides outside the gene matches: 8. The CDR3 loop spans 15 amino acids. Germline V gives CDR1 SQVTM, CDR2 ANQGSEA. The CDR3, as DNA: TGCAGCGTGGTATCCGGGACTAGCGGGAGGTATGAGCAGTTCTTC. This gives the protein CSVVSGTSGRYEQFF.

The chain couples TRBV25-1 to TRBJ1-1; 9 nucleotides match TRBD1. Unmatched junction bases numbered 11, after V lost 7 bases and J lost 5 bases. The CDR3 totals 15 residues. Germline V lookup: CDR1 MGHDK, CDR2 SYGVNS. The CDR3 is CASTLTGGAGTEAFF. The DNA of the CDR3 is TGTGCCAGCACTCTTACAGGGGGCGCGGGGACTGAAGCTTTCTTT.

This chain connects TRBV5-1 to TRBJ2-3, with 12 bases that match TRBD1. CDR1 is SGHRS and CDR2 is YFSETQ in the germline V gene. J was trimmed by 5 bases and V by 4 bases; bases with no gene match: 5. The CDR3 is 15 residues long. The CDR3 nucleotides read TGCGCCAGCAGCGCCGGGACAGGGGGCCAAGATACGCAGTATTTT. Translation: CASSAGTGGQDTQYF.

This chain connects TRBV7-9 to TRBJ2-1; 10 nucleotides agree with TRBD2. Losses at the gene ends were 5 bases for V and 7 bases for J; bases not matched to a gene: 5. CDR1 is SEHNR, CDR2 FQNEAQ, per germline (reference sequence). The CDR3 is made up of 14 amino acids. The DNA for the CDR3 is TGTGCCAGCAGCCTCTTGACTAGCGGGAATGAGCAGTTCTTC. The encoded protein is CASSLLTSGNEQFF.

This clonotype was seen a few times. CDR3 sequence reads: CASSLTGSWETQYF. The CDR3 bases are TGTGCCAGCAGCCTGACAGGGTCGTGGGAGACCCAGTACTTC. This chain uses TRBV7-6 with TRBJ2-5; 7 bases line up with TRBD1. The CDR3 has 14 amino acids. Trimming removed 5 bases from V and 5 bases from J; junction bases left unmatched: 8. CDR1 is SGHVS, CDR2 FNYEAQ, per germline.

This rearrangement joins TRBV7-9 to TRBJ2-6; tentatively, D is TRBD1 or TRBD2 (5 bases each). Trimming removed 6 bases at V and 0 bases at J, with 9 bases between. CDR3 length equals 15 residues. The germline CDR1 and CDR2 sequences are SEHNR and FQNEAQ (reference sequence). CDR3 sequence: CASRFGASGANVLTF. CDR3 in DNA: TGTGCCAGCAGATTCGGGGCCTCTGGGGCCAACGTCCTGACTTTC.

The V and J genes are TRBV6-2 or TRBV6-3 and TRBJ2-6, with TRBD2 identical over 9 bases. This CDR3 is built from 19 residues. Trimming cost V 4 bases and J 4 bases; bases outside gene matches: 14. CDR1 is MNHEY and CDR2 is SVGEGT in the germline V gene. The CDR3 bases are TGTGCCAGCAGTTCATCGACTAGCGGATTCTTTCTCGGGGCCAACGTCCTGACTTTC. Translation gives CASSSSTSGFFLGANVLTF.

In this sample, this clonotype turned up a few times. V is TRBV6-6 and J is TRBJ1-5, with TRBD1 matching over 7 bases. Germline V gives CDR1 MNHNY, CDR2 SVGAGI (reference sequence). The J segment lost 3 bases and the V segment lost 9 bases, leaving 17 bases of the junction unmatched. The CDR3 runs 17 residues. CDR3 residues: CASWWDSLLYHNQPQHF. The CDR3 bases are TGTGCCAGTTGGTGGGACAGCTTACTCTACCACAATCAGCCCCAGCATTTT.

This chain connects TRBV13 to TRBJ2-3; D unresolved. With 5 bases removed from V and 4 bases from J, the gap between germline ends came to 13 bases. This CDR3 comprises 14 residues. CDR1 and CDR2 (germline): PRHDT, FYEKMQ (reference sequence). Here the CDR3 reads CASSPSASADTQYF. The CDR3 nucleotides are TGTGCCAGCAGCCCCTCGGCCAGCGCAGATACGCAGTATTTT.

This clonotype is a singleton in its sample. The chain employs TRBV6-2 or TRBV6-3 and TRBJ2-1, with D possibly matching TRBD1 (6 bases). The last part of the DNA fits TRBJ2-5 better; the J call may be wrong. Germline values: CDR1 MNHEY, CDR2 SVGEGT. The CDR3 loop spans 14 amino acids. This CDR3 is CASSYGQGRETQYF. The CDR3 DNA follows: TGTGCCAGCAGTTACGGGCAGGGGCGGGAGACCCAGTACTTC.